A single sample is the source of the 30 T cell receptor beta chains below, sequenced in a study of shared clonotypes between healthy human individuals. Assay: immunoSEQ multiplex PCR; the TCRdb copy retains only in-frame clones and omits some. The table shows millions of clones, with 90% to 95% occurring only once. Sequencing input: naive CD4+ T cells sorted from blood. As to subset: CD45RA+ positively selected. These receptors were taken from a man between 18 and 35 years old in good health.

J is TRBJ1-1 and V is TRBV4-1, with a tentative D call TRBD1 (6 bases). V shed 1 base and J shed 4 bases, with 13 bases lying between them. This CDR3 contains 15 residues. Germline V gene data show CDR1 as MGHRA and CDR2 as YSYEKL. CDR3 loop: CASSQVSRDTTEAFF. The CDR3 DNA sequence: TGCGCCAGCAGCCAAGTGTCCCGGGACACCACTGAAGCTTTCTTT.

J is TRBJ1-5 and V is TRBV18; 7 nucleotides agree with TRBD1. Trimming at V came to 3 bases and at J to 3 bases, leaving 8 bases not matched to a gene. This CDR3 has 16 amino acids. Germline lookup yields CDR1 KGHSH and CDR2 LQKENI. The CDR3 protein is CASSPPGQAFNQPQHF. In DNA, the CDR3 is TGTGCCAGCTCACCTCCCGGACAGGCTTTCAATCAGCCCCAGCATTTT.

The chain joins TRBV5-6 to TRBJ2-7; 13 nucleotides align to TRBD2. The length of the CDR3 is 14 residues. Germline V CDR1 and CDR2: SGHDT, YYEEEE. V was clipped by 1 base and J by 6 bases; unmatched bases: 1. The CDR3 protein is CASSLTSGRGEQYF. The CDR3 bases are TGTGCCAGCAGCTTGACTAGCGGGAGGGGCGAGCAGTACTTC.

This chain links TRBV10-3 with TRBJ2-2, with D unclear. The CDR3 extends over 11 amino acids. Trimming left V 6 bases short and J 4 bases short, with 3 bases between. Germline lookup yields CDR1 ENHRY and CDR2 SYGVKD. The CDR3 DNA is TGTGCCATCAGGACCACCGGGGAGCTGTTTTTT. The encoded protein is CAIRTTGELFF.

This chain uses TRBV7-3 with TRBJ2-1, with 8 bases that match TRBD1. Germline V gives CDR1 SGHTA, CDR2 FQGTGA. This CDR3 has 15 amino acids. The ends lost 5 bases at V and 2 bases at J; junction bases unmatched: 5. CDR3 DNA sequence: TGTGCCAGCAGCATAAGCAGGGGGCCCTACAATGAGCAGTTCTTC. Its protein is CASSISRGPYNEQFF.

The chain is built from TRBV5-4 and TRBJ2-5; D unclear. Germline loops: CDR1 SGHNT, CDR2 YYREEE (reference sequence). With 3 bases removed from V and 5 bases from J, the gap between germline ends came to 11 bases. This CDR3 has 13 residues. CDR3 bases: TGTGCCAGCAGCTCGTCCGGGTGGGAGACCCAGTACTTC. Translating gives CASSSSGWETQYF.

The chain uses TRBV6-6 and TRBJ2-7, with 10 bases lining up with TRBD1. Germline V gene lookup returns CDR1 MNHNY and CDR2 SVGAGI (reference sequence). After removal of 5 bases from V and 5 bases from J, the junction contained 6 bases not matched to a gene. The length of the CDR3 is 14 residues. CDR3 bases: TGTGCCAGCAGTACTCGGACAGGGGGAAACGAGCAGTACTTC. Its protein is CASSTRTGGNEQYF.

About this clone: Other nucleotide sequences in the sample specify the same CDR3. The genes are TRBV7-2 and TRBJ2-3; D unclear. Germline V gene sequence: CDR1 SGHTA, CDR2 FQGNSA. V lost 5 bases, J lost 2 bases, and 5 bases lay in between. The CDR3 runs 12 residues. CDR3: CASSRPTDTQYF. The CDR3 nucleotides read TGTGCCAGCAGCCGCCCCACAGATACGCAGTATTTT.

This chain uses TRBV4-2 with TRBJ2-1, with D maybe TRBD2 (5 bases). Germline values: CDR1 LGHNA, CDR2 YNFKEQ. The CDR3 covers 12 residues. The ends were cut back, 4 bases at V and 8 bases at J, with 9 bases in the middle. The CDR3 DNA reads TGTGCCAGCAGCCCAACAGCGGATGAGCAGTTCTTC. It yields the protein CASSPTADEQFF.

This clone was counted a few times. Other DNA sequences from this sample encode an identical CDR3 as well. J is TRBJ2-5 and V is TRBV30, with D unresolved. V shed 3 bases and J shed 5 bases, with 4 bases lying between them. There are 10 residues in the CDR3. Germline loops: CDR1 GTSNPN, CDR2 SVGIG (reference sequence). DNA for the CDR3: TGTGCCTGGAGCGGGGAGACCCAGTACTTC. Its protein is CAWSGETQYF.

The sample holds one count of this clone. The chain has TRBV10-1 and TRBJ2-7; D call uncertain. The CDR3 is 13 amino acids. Germline loops: CDR1 WNHNN, CDR2 SYGVQD (reference sequence). The ends were cut back, 2 bases at V and 3 bases at J, with 8 bases in the middle. The CDR3 loop is CASSERTDYEQYF. CDR3 sequence (DNA): TGCGCCAGCAGTGAGAGGACCGACTACGAGCAGTACTTC.

To note about this clone: The same CDR3 can be traced to other DNA sequences in this sample. This chain uses TRBV5-6 with TRBJ2-7; D call uncertain. This CDR3 contains 11 residues. Between the trimmed V and J ends, which lost 0 bases and 7 bases, there was a span of 5 bases. Germline V CDR1 and CDR2: SGHDT, YYEEEE. The CDR3 is CASSLEGEQYF. CDR3 coding DNA: TGTGCCAGCAGCTTGGAGGGAGAGCAGTACTTC. Filled out from reference TRBV5-6 and TRBJ2-7, the complete variable domain reads DAGVTQSPTHLIKTRGQQVTLRCSPKSGHDTVSWYQQALGQGPQFIFQYYEEEERQRGNFPDRFSGHQFPNYSSELNVNALLLGDSALYLCASSLEGEQYFGPGTRLTVT.

The rearrangement links TRBV10-3 to TRBJ1-6; TRBD1 matches at 7 bases. The CDR3 is 17 residues long. Germline loops: CDR1 ENHRY, CDR2 SYGVKD. V lost 2 bases, J lost 3 bases, and 7 bases stayed unmatched. This CDR3 is CAISEQGVGVYNSPLHF. DNA of the CDR3: TGTGCCATCAGTGAGCAGGGGGTGGGGGTCTATAATTCACCCCTCCACTTT.

V and J are TRBV14 and TRBJ2-3; D is possibly TRBD2 (6 bases). In germline, CDR1 is SGHDN, CDR2 FVKESK. The V end was cut by 4 bases, the J end by 0 bases, with 8 bases between. The CDR3 runs 14 residues. CDR3 protein: CASSRTISTDTQYF. The CDR3 region has the DNA TGTGCCAGCAGCCGGACTATCAGCACAGATACGCAGTATTTT.

Concerning this clone: Other DNA sequences in this sample translate to the same CDR3. V gene TRBV11-2 combines with J gene TRBJ2-3; TRBD1 is a possible D gene (5 bases). Between the trimmed V and J ends, which lost 6 bases and 5 bases, there was a span of 6 bases. This CDR3 comprises 11 residues. Germline V gives CDR1 SGHAT, CDR2 FQNNGV. The CDR3 loop is CASRGLDTQYF. CDR3 in DNA: TGTGCCAGCAGGGGGCTAGATACGCAGTATTTT.

The rearrangement links TRBV4-1 to TRBJ2-3; either TRBD1 or TRBD2 may fit D (5 bases each). The V end was cut by 6 bases, the J end by 1 base, with 17 bases between. Germline CDR1 MGHRA, CDR2 YSYEKL. The CDR3 loop spans 16 amino acids. CDR3 nucleotides: TGCGCCAGCAGTCTCGGGGCAGCCATACGCACAGATACGCAGTATTTT. Its protein product is CASSLGAAIRTDTQYF.

The rearrangement links TRBV5-4 to TRBJ1-3; 8 bases align to TRBD1. CDR1 is SGHNT, CDR2 YYREEE, per germline (reference sequence). Germline trimming cut 0 bases from V and 4 bases from J; bases unmatched to any gene: 12. The length of the CDR3 is 18 residues. The chain's CDR3 is CASSLGFGGQENGNTIYF. DNA for the CDR3: TGTGCCAGCAGCTTGGGGTTTGGGGGACAGGAGAACGGAAACACCATATATTTT. The full variable domain, completed using reference TRBV5-4 and TRBJ1-3, is ETGVTQSPTHLIKTRGQQVTLRCSSQSGHNTVSWYQQALGQGPQFIFQYYREEENGRGNFPPRFSGLQFPNYSSELNVNALELDDSALYLCASSLGFGGQENGNTIYFGEGSWLTVV.

This chain connects TRBV5-1 to TRBJ2-3, with 11 bases lining up with TRBD1. This CDR3 spans 16 amino acids. CDR1 SGHRS and CDR2 YFSETQ come from the germline V gene. V trimming: 0 bases; J trimming: 5 bases; junction bases outside the gene matches: 5. The CDR3 spells CASSLAGTGGQDTQYF. The CDR3 DNA reads as TGCGCCAGCAGCTTGGCCGGGACAGGGGGTCAAGATACGCAGTATTTT.

J is TRBJ1-1 and V is TRBV10-1; D possibly corresponds to TRBD1 (5 bases). The ends were cut back, 6 bases at V and 4 bases at J, with 12 bases in the middle. The CDR3 has 13 residues. Germline V lookup: CDR1 WNHNN, CDR2 SYGVQD (reference sequence). The CDR3 here is CASSVTGFTEAFF. The CDR3 nucleotides are TGCGCCAGCAGCGTAACAGGATTCACTGAAGCTTTCTTT.

As for this clone: The junction shows a germline mismatch at one end, possibly a read error. This chain connects TRBV7-7 to TRBJ2-1; D might be TRBD1 or TRBD2, each matching 6 bases. This CDR3 is built from 15 residues. Germline lookup yields CDR1 SSHAT and CDR2 FNYEAQ (reference sequence). CDR3 bases: TGTGCTAGCAGCTCAAAGGGGGGATCCTACAATGAGCAGTTCTTC. Its protein is CASSSKGGSYNEQFF.

The CDR3 DNA reads TGTGCCAGCAGCTTAACTATCGGGCAGGGTCCCTACGAGCAGTACTTC. This gives the protein CASSLTIGQGPYEQYF. The chain links TRBV7-6 to TRBJ2-7; a weak D match, TRBD1 (5 bases). Germline lookup yields CDR1 SGHVS and CDR2 FNYEAQ. This CDR3 region has 16 residues. V was trimmed by 2 bases and J by 2 bases, leaving 16 bases between them. The variable domain in full, with the rest retrieved from reference TRBV7-6 and TRBJ2-7, is GAGVSQSPRYKVTKRGQDVALRCDPISGHVSLYWYRQALGQGPEFLTYFNYEAQQDKSGLPNDRFSAERPEGSISTLTIQRTEQRDSAMYRCASSLTIGQGPYEQYFGPGTRLTVT.

The J gene is TRBJ2-1, the V gene TRBV5-1; TRBD2 matches at 8 bases. This CDR3 comprises 15 residues. Germline CDR1 and CDR2: SGHRS and YFSETQ. Unmatched junction bases numbered 3, after V lost 0 bases and J lost 4 bases. CDR3 coding DNA: TGCGCCAGCAGCTTGGTGGTAGCGGGGTACAATGAGCAGTTCTTC. Encoded protein: CASSLVVAGYNEQFF. Together with reference TRBV5-1 and TRBJ2-1, the CDR3 gives the full variable domain: KAGVTQTPRYLIKTRGQQVTLSCSPISGHRSVSWYQQTPGQGLQFLFEYFSETQRNKGNFPGRFSGRQFSNSRSEMNVSTLELGDSALYLCASSLVVAGYNEQFFGPGTRLTVL.

This clone showed up just once. This chain uses TRBV4-1 with TRBJ1-1; TRBD1 might be the D (5 bases). The V gene lost 0 bases and the J gene lost 12 bases, with 8 bases spanning the gap. Germline-derived CDR1 and CDR2 are MGHRA and YSYEKL. This CDR3 spans 11 amino acids. This CDR3 is CASSQDRETFF. Written as DNA, the CDR3 is TGCGCCAGCAGCCAAGACAGGGAAACTTTCTTT.

The chain links TRBV11-2 to TRBJ1-2; TRBD1 is a possible D gene (6 bases). This CDR3 region has 14 residues. Trimming took off 5 bases at V and 3 bases at J, with 13 bases between the two ends. Looked up from germline, CDR1 is SGHAT and CDR2 is FQNNGV. CDR3 nucleotides: TGTGCCAGCAGCCCATTGCGGGGGCACTATGGCTACACCTTC. This translates into CASSPLRGHYGYTF.

The V and J genes are TRBV29-1 and TRBJ1-1; 7 bases agree with TRBD1. V gave up 6 bases and J gave up 12 bases; unmatched junction bases: 7. The CDR3 is made up of 10 amino acids. The V gene's germline CDR1 is SQVTM and CDR2 ANQGSEA. CDR3 nucleotide sequence: TGCAGCGTCCAGGGGGTCGGGTCTTTCTTT. It translates to CSVQGVGSFF.

Remarks on this clone: The sample contains more than one DNA sequence encoding this CDR3. The chain recombines TRBV30 with TRBJ2-7; possibly TRBD2 for D (6 bases). The V end was cut by 2 bases, the J end by 0 bases, with 8 bases between. CDR1 is GTSNPN, CDR2 SVGIG, per germline (reference sequence). The CDR3 runs to 13 residues. The CDR3 region has the DNA TGTGCCTGGAGTCGGGGGAGCTCCTACGAGCAGTACTTC. This codes for CAWSRGSSYEQYF. Looking up the rest from reference TRBV30 and TRBJ2-7 gives the full variable domain: SQTIHQWPATLVQPVGSPLSLECTVEGTSNPNLYWYRQAAGRGLQLLFYSVGIGQISSEVPQNLSASRPQDRQFILSSKKLLLSDSGFYLCAWSRGSSYEQYFGPGTRLTVT.

Concerning this clone: At the DNA level, this CDR3 is encoded by other sequences in the same sample as well. V gene TRBV10-3 combines with J gene TRBJ2-3, with unresolved D. Germline V gives CDR1 ENHRY, CDR2 SYGVKD. Trimming removed 8 bases at V and 2 bases at J, with 8 bases between. The CDR3 has 12 residues. The CDR3 protein is CAIRSSTDTQYF. CDR3 sequence (DNA): TGTGCCATCCGATCTTCCACAGATACGCAGTATTTT.

The V and J genes are TRBV5-1 and TRBJ2-7; TRBD1 agrees at 9 bases. CDR1 is SGHRS, CDR2 YFSETQ, per germline. The trim removed 6 bases at V and 4 bases at J, leaving 11 bases unmatched. The CDR3 runs to 15 residues. This chain's CDR3 is CASTQTGTGIYEQYF. For the CDR3, the DNA is TGCGCCAGCACCCAGACCGGGACAGGGATATACGAGCAGTACTTC.

In the case of this clone: The junction departs from germline at one end; a sequencing error may be responsible. This chain joins TRBV20-1 and TRBJ2-7; D is perhaps TRBD2 (5 bases). The CDR3 loop spans 11 amino acids. Germline V gene sequence: CDR1 DFQATT, CDR2 SNEGSKA (reference sequence). CDR3: CSASTAGALEF. The CDR3 bases are TGCAGTGCTAGTACGGCGGGCGCTTTAGAATTC.

Notes on this clone: A much larger clone is a single base away; this may be a read error. The chain combines TRBV30 with TRBJ1-2; a weak D match, TRBD1 (5 bases). The length of the CDR3 is 10 residues. With 5 bases removed from V and 8 bases from J, the gap between germline ends came to 9 bases. From germline, CDR1 is GTSNPN and CDR2 SVGIG (reference sequence). The CDR3 loop is CAWQGDGYTF. CDR3 in DNA: TGTGCCTGGCAGGGTGACGGCTACACCTTC. The whole variable domain, remainder taken from reference TRBV30 and TRBJ1-2, is SQTIHQWPATLVQPVGSPLSLECTVEGTSNPNLYWYRQAAGRGLQLLFYSVGIGQISSEVPQNLSASRPQDRQFILSSKKLLLSDSGFYLCAWQGDGYTFGSGTRLTVV.